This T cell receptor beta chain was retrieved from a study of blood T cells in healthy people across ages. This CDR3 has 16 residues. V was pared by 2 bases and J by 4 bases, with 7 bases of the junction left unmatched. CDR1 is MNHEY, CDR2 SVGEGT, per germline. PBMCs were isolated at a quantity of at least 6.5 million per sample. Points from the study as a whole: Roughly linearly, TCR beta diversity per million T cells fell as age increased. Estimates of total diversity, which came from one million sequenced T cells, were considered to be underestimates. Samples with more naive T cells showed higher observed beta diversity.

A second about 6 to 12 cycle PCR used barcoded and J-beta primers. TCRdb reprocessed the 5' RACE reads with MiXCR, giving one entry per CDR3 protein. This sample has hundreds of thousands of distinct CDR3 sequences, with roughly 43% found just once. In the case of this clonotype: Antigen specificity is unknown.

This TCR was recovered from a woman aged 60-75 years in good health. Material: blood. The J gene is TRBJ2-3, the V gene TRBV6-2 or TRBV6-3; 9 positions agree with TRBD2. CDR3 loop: CASSYRASGVPDTQYF. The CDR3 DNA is TGTGCCAGCAGTTACCGAGCTAGCGGGGTACCAGATACGCAGTATTTT.